One sample yielded the 32 T cell receptor beta chains listed below, sequenced in a study of identical twins. TCRdb re-called the 5' RACE reads with MiXCR, one entry per CDR3 protein. The sample records about 700,000 distinct CDR3 sequences, 6% to 6.5% being singletons. The material sequenced was naive T cells sorted from blood. These TCRs come from a man aged 18 to 29 in good health.

This clonotype was observed a handful of times. The genes are TRBV7-9 and TRBJ1-6, with TRBD1 identical over 8 bases. J gave up 8 bases and V 2 bases, and 5 bases lay outside the gene matches. The germline V gene has CDR1 SEHNR and CDR2 FQNEAQ (reference sequence). This CDR3 region has 15 residues. CDR3 sequence reads: CASSLLQGGYSPLHF. The CDR3 DNA is TGTGCCAGCAGCTTACTACAGGGGGGTTATTCACCCCTCCACTTT.

This clonotype was counted at least ten times. This chain uses TRBV15 with TRBJ2-1; unclear D gene. This CDR3 comprises 16 residues. Per the germline V gene, CDR1 is LNHNV and CDR2 is YYDKDF (reference sequence). The V end lost 4 bases, the J end lost 4 bases, and 17 bases lay between the germline ends. The CDR3 DNA sequence: TGTGCCACCAGCATGAGCGTGTCGGTACGGTACAATGAGCAGTTCTTC. Translating gives CATSMSVSVRYNEQFF.

This clonotype came up a few times. J is TRBJ2-3 and V is TRBV11-2; D may be TRBD1 (5 bases). With 4 bases removed from V and 6 bases from J, the gap between germline ends came to 17 bases. The CDR3 runs to 15 residues. Germline CDR1 reads SGHAT; CDR2 reads FQNNGV. DNA of the CDR3: TGTGCCAGCAGCTCCATGGCAGGGTTGGCGGATACGCAGTATTTT. Translated, it gives CASSSMAGLADTQYF. The full variable domain, rest sourced from reference TRBV11-2 and TRBJ2-3, is EAGVAQSPRYKIIEKRQSVAFWCNPISGHATLYWYQQILGQGPKLLIQFQNNGVVDDSQLPKDRFSAERLKGVDSTLKIQPAKLEDSAVYLCASSSMAGLADTQYFGPGTRLTVL.

This clonotype was counted many times. The chain couples TRBV20-1 to TRBJ2-5; 7 bases match TRBD2. Germline V gene sequence: CDR1 DFQATT, CDR2 SNEGSKA (reference sequence). The CDR3 is made up of 13 amino acids. CDR3 sequence: CSRRASGQETQYF. CDR3 nucleotides: TGCAGCCGCCGGGCTAGCGGCCAAGAGACCCAGTACTTC.

This clonotype was observed a few times. This chain joins TRBV20-1 and TRBJ2-3; D perhaps matches TRBD2 (6 bases). This CDR3 comprises 14 residues. Trimming pared 7 bases from V and 6 bases from J, leaving 20 bases between. The germline CDR1 and CDR2 sequences are DFQATT and SNEGSKA (reference sequence). This CDR3 reads CSGFSYGRGDTQYF. The CDR3 nucleotides read TGCAGTGGATTCTCGTACGGGAGAGGTGATACGCAGTATTTT.

Notes on this clonotype: The conserved closing phenylalanine or tryptophan is absent in this CDR3, likely reflecting a read error. No DNA is shown, since the ends of the CDR3 on it are uncertain; the CDR3 is the one TCRdb lists. V gene TRBV28 combines with J gene TRBJ2-4; TRBD1, the table's D call, lacks a check against the DNA. The CDR3 is 16 residues long, counting both termini. From germline, CDR1 is MDHEN and CDR2 SYDVKM. This CDR3 is CASIQRGLQAGNKQSY.

This clonotype was seen a few times. This chain uses TRBV6-2 or TRBV6-3 with TRBJ2-7; D may match TRBD1 or TRBD2 (5 bases each). With 6 bases removed from V and 6 bases from J, the gap between germline ends came to 15 bases. The CDR3 has 13 amino acids. The V gene's germline CDR1 is MNHEY and CDR2 SVGEGT. The CDR3 protein is CASSSWGRIEQYV. DNA for the CDR3: TGTGCCAGCAGCTCCTGGGGACGGATCGAGCAGTACGTC.

The sample holds many counts of this clonotype. J is TRBJ1-4 and V is TRBV29-1, with D perhaps matching TRBD1 (6 bases). Germline values: CDR1 SQVTM, CDR2 ANQGSEA. Trimming shortened V by 6 bases and J by 8 bases, and 16 bases separated the two germline ends. CDR3 length equals 13 residues. The CDR3 loop is CSVESSGGEKLFF. CDR3 bases: TGCAGCGTAGAAAGTTCGGGGGGCGAAAAACTGTTTTTT.

A few counts support this clonotype. The J gene is TRBJ2-3, the V gene TRBV28; no definite D call. CDR1 is MDHEN and CDR2 is SYDVKM in the germline V gene. Trimming pared 7 bases from V and 0 bases from J, leaving 20 bases between. The CDR3 runs to 17 residues. CDR3 coding DNA: TGTGCCAGCATCCCTCGAAGGGTGGCAGGAAGCACAGATACGCAGTATTTT. It is translated as CASIPRRVAGSTDTQYF.

The rearrangement links TRBV7-8 to TRBJ2-7; 9 bases are shared with TRBD2. V was pared by 5 bases and J by 2 bases, with 7 bases of the junction left unmatched. The CDR3 loop spans 15 amino acids. In germline, CDR1 is SGHVS, CDR2 FQNEAQ. The CDR3 here is CASSGRLAATYEQYF. The CDR3 DNA reads TGTGCCAGCAGCGGTAGACTAGCGGCAACCTACGAGCAGTACTTC.

This clonotype was seen a few times. The chain links TRBV7-9 to TRBJ2-1, with 12 bases aligning to TRBD2. Germline CDR1 SEHNR, CDR2 FQNEAQ (reference sequence). The CDR3 extends over 17 amino acids. Trimming took 5 bases from V and 4 from J; bases not matched to a gene: 9. The CDR3: CASSKLAGGGSYNEQFF. CDR3 in DNA: TGTGCCAGCAGCAAACTAGCGGGAGGCGGGTCGTACAATGAGCAGTTCTTC. The full variable domain, with the rest looked up from reference TRBV7-9 and TRBJ2-1, is DTGVSQNPRHKITKRGQNVTFRCDPISEHNRLYWYRQTLGQGPEFLTYFQNEAQLEKSRLLSDRFSAERPKGSFSTLEIQRTEQGDSAMYLCASSKLAGGGSYNEQFFGPGTRLTVL.

V is TRBV30 and J is TRBJ2-5; D unresolved. The CDR3 covers 13 residues. Trimming took 0 bases from V and 1 from J, leaving 6 bases between them. Germline-derived CDR1 and CDR2 are GTSNPN and SVGIG (reference sequence). CDR3 loop: CAWSVVLQETQYF. In nucleotides, the CDR3 is TGTGCCTGGAGTGTGGTCCTCCAAGAGACCCAGTACTTC.

Ten or more counts support this clonotype. This chain connects TRBV28 to TRBJ2-7; D remains ambiguous. The CDR3 has 12 residues. The V end lost 8 bases, the J end lost 0 bases, and 8 bases lay between the germline ends. Germline V gene lookup returns CDR1 MDHEN and CDR2 SYDVKM. In DNA form, the CDR3 reads TGTGCCAGCCGAAGAAGCTCCTACGAGCAGTACTTC. Its protein is CASRRSSYEQYF.

V gene TRBV5-1 combines with J gene TRBJ2-1; D possibly corresponds to TRBD1 (5 bases). Germline V gene sequence: CDR1 SGHRS, CDR2 YFSETQ. This CDR3 contains 17 residues. The ends were cut back, 3 bases at V and 0 bases at J, with 16 bases in the middle. CDR3 nucleotides: TGCGCCAGCAGCTCGGCCCCAGGGCCCAGCTCCTACAATGAGCAGTTCTTC. Its translation is CASSSAPGPSSYNEQFF.

This clonotype was seen many times. CDR3 region: CSAKLTGELFF. The CDR3 nucleotides read TGCAGTGCCAAGCTTACCGGGGAGCTGTTTTTT. The chain uses TRBV20-1 and TRBJ2-2, with D unclear. The germline V and J ends were trimmed by 6 bases and 5 bases, with 7 bases remaining between them. Looked up from germline, CDR1 is DFQATT and CDR2 is SNEGSKA (reference sequence). This CDR3 region has 11 residues.

This clonotype has just a few counts. The chain combines TRBV28 with TRBJ2-3, with 7 nucleotides matching TRBD2. V gave up 4 bases and J gave up 3 bases; unmatched junction bases: 13. The CDR3 runs 17 residues. Germline lookup yields CDR1 MDHEN and CDR2 SYDVKM. The chain's CDR3 is CASSSPLAGEGTDTQYF. The DNA for the CDR3 is TGTGCCAGCAGTTCCCCCCTCGCGGGAGAGGGAACAGATACGCAGTATTTT.

This clonotype was seen only a few times. The V and J genes are TRBV2 and TRBJ2-1; unclear D gene. The CDR3 extends over 14 amino acids. Germline loops: CDR1 SNHLY, CDR2 FYNNEI. V was trimmed by 6 bases and J by 1 base, leaving 10 bases between them. CDR3 nucleotides: TGTGCCAGCAGACCCCCTTTATCCTACAATGAGCAGTTCTTC. This gives the protein CASRPPLSYNEQFF.

This clonotype has a count of ten or more. The gene calls are TRBV7-2 and TRBJ2-1; D possibly corresponds to TRBD2 (6 bases). The CDR3 totals 16 residues. Germline CDR1 and CDR2: SGHTA and FQGNSA. V lost 4 bases and J lost 0, with 13 bases in between. The CDR3 sequence: CASSSASALSYNEQFF. The CDR3 DNA reads TGTGCCAGCAGCTCCGCTAGCGCCCTCTCCTACAATGAGCAGTTCTTC.

The table lists this clonotype with a few counts. The chain couples TRBV28 to TRBJ2-5; a weak D match, TRBD1 (6 bases). Per the germline V gene, CDR1 is MDHEN and CDR2 is SYDVKM. CDR3 size: 11 residues. Deletions cut 10 bases from V and 5 bases from J, with 11 bases between. The CDR3 DNA is TGTGCCACAACAGGGTTGGAGACCCAGTACTTC. This translates into CATTGLETQYF.

Many counts were recorded for this clonotype. The rearrangement joins TRBV5-6 to TRBJ1-6, with 7 bases matching TRBD1. CDR1 and CDR2 from the germline V gene are SGHDT and YYEEEE. The CDR3 consists of 14 residues. V shed 0 bases and J 9 bases; nucleotides not matched to a gene: 3. As DNA, the CDR3 is TGTGCCAGCAGCTTGGTGACAGGGCTTTCACCCCTCCACTTT. Protein product: CASSLVTGLSPLHF.

This clonotype was detected ten times or more. This chain joins TRBV6-2 or TRBV6-3 and TRBJ2-7; D gene unclear. This CDR3 is 14 amino acids long. Per the germline V gene, CDR1 is MNHEY and CDR2 is SVGEGT. Trimming shortened V by 6 bases and J by 4 bases, and 16 bases separated the two germline ends. The CDR3 protein is CASRDDGWKYEQYF. CDR3 nucleotides: TGTGCCAGCAGGGATGACGGATGGAAATACGAGCAGTACTTC.

This clonotype was seen at least ten times. The chain links TRBV12-3 or TRBV12-4 to TRBJ1-1, with 7 bases identical to TRBD1. CDR3 length: 14 amino acids. After removal of 3 bases from V and 3 bases from J, the junction contained 4 bases not matched to a gene. CDR3 region: CASSLTGLDTEAFF. Here the CDR3 DNA reads TGTGCCAGCAGTTTGACAGGGCTAGACACTGAAGCTTTCTTT.

This clonotype was recorded a few times. This sequence joins TRBV5-1 and TRBJ2-1, with D possibly matching TRBD2 (6 bases). V was cut by 0 bases and J by 7 bases, with 14 bases left in between. Germline-derived CDR1 and CDR2 are SGHRS and YFSETQ. This CDR3 region has 15 residues. This CDR3 reads CASSLGLDDGNEQFF. CDR3 in DNA: TGCGCCAGCAGCTTGGGACTAGATGATGGAAATGAGCAGTTCTTC. The full variable domain, its missing parts supplied by reference TRBV5-1 and TRBJ2-1, is KAGVTQTPRYLIKTRGQQVTLSCSPISGHRSVSWYQQTPGQGLQFLFEYFSETQRNKGNFPGRFSGRQFSNSRSEMNVSTLELGDSALYLCASSLGLDDGNEQFFGPGTRLTVL.

The chain couples TRBV29-1 to TRBJ2-5, with 7 bases identical to TRBD2. The germline CDR1 and CDR2 sequences are SQVTM and ANQGSEA. The J segment lost 5 bases and the V segment lost 6 bases, leaving 9 bases of the junction unmatched. This CDR3 contains 13 residues. CDR3 region: CSVRREGLETQYF. Written as DNA, the CDR3 is TGCAGCGTCCGGAGGGAGGGCCTGGAGACCCAGTACTTC.

This clonotype has just a few counts. The genes are TRBV14 and TRBJ2-4; D remains unclear. Germline V gene sequence: CDR1 SGHDN, CDR2 FVKESK. The CDR3 covers 13 residues. V lost 0 bases and J lost 9, with 9 bases in between. The CDR3 DNA reads as TGTGCCAGCAGCCAAGATCGGATAGGCATTCAGTACTTC. This encodes CASSQDRIGIQYF.

Only a few counts were recorded for this clonotype. This rearrangement joins TRBV2 to TRBJ1-2; the D is unclear. V shed 4 bases and J shed 7 bases, with 19 bases lying between them. There are 15 residues in the CDR3. The germline gives CDR1 SNHLY, CDR2 FYNNEI. In nucleotides, the CDR3 is TGTGCCAGCAGTGGCGGCCTAACAGTACTCGGTGGCTACACCTTC. Translation gives CASSGGLTVLGGYTF.

There are many counts of this clonotype. The V gene is TRBV7-2, the J gene TRBJ1-2; tentatively, D is TRBD1 (5 bases). Trimming cost V 1 base and J 4 bases, with 16 bases left between them. The CDR3 totals 16 residues. In germline, CDR1 is SGHTA, CDR2 FQGNSA. CDR3 protein: CASSLDGAGSPYGYTF. The DNA of the CDR3 is TGTGCCAGCAGCTTAGATGGGGCAGGCTCCCCCTATGGCTACACCTTC.

The rearrangement uses TRBV2 and TRBJ1-1, with 7 bases lining up with TRBD1. This CDR3 region has 13 residues. The trim removed 8 bases at V and 4 bases at J, leaving 7 bases unmatched. Germline assignment: CDR1 SNHLY and CDR2 FYNNEI. The CDR3 loop reads CASGGGLGTEAFF. For the CDR3, the DNA is TGTGCCAGCGGAGGGGGCTTGGGCACTGAAGCTTTCTTT.

The chain links TRBV5-1 to TRBJ2-2, with a possible D match to TRBD1 (5 bases). From germline, CDR1 is SGHRS and CDR2 YFSETQ. V was pared by 2 bases and J by 1 base, with 6 bases between. This CDR3 contains 14 residues. This CDR3 reads CASSFQGNTGELFF. DNA of the CDR3: TGCGCCAGCAGCTTCCAGGGGAACACCGGGGAGCTGTTTTTT. Complete variable domain (other parts from reference TRBV5-1 and TRBJ2-2): KAGVTQTPRYLIKTRGQQVTLSCSPISGHRSVSWYQQTPGQGLQFLFEYFSETQRNKGNFPGRFSGRQFSNSRSEMNVSTLELGDSALYLCASSFQGNTGELFFGEGSRLTVL.

The chain uses TRBV7-8 and TRBJ2-3, with D possibly being TRBD1 or TRBD2 (5 bases each). CDR3 size: 14 residues. CDR1 and CDR2 from the germline V gene are SGHVS and FQNEAQ. The V end lost 7 bases, the J end lost 1 base, and 12 bases lay between the germline ends. The CDR3 DNA sequence: TGTGCCAGCACCCCTGGGGGTCGCACAGATACGCAGTATTTT. Translation gives CASTPGGRTDTQYF.

This clonotype occurred many times. The chain is built from TRBV9 and TRBJ2-1, with D perhaps assigned TRBD1 or TRBD2 (5 bases each). This CDR3 spans 13 amino acids. The V and J ends lost 0 bases and 9 bases respectively, with 10 bases between them. CDR1 SGDLS and CDR2 YYNGEE come from the germline V gene. CDR3 sequence reads: CASSVATGGEQFF. In nucleotides, the CDR3 is TGTGCCAGCAGCGTAGCTACAGGAGGTGAGCAGTTCTTC.

The sample holds a few counts of this clonotype. This chain connects TRBV27 to TRBJ2-1; possible D gene TRBD1, 6 bases. V shed 3 bases and J shed 7 bases, with 13 bases lying between them. The CDR3 has 14 amino acids. CDR1 and CDR2 (germline): MNHEY, SMNVEV (reference sequence). CDR3 DNA: TGTGCCAGCAGTTTGTCCAGGGGTGGGAATGAGCAGTTCTTC. It is translated as CASSLSRGGNEQFF.